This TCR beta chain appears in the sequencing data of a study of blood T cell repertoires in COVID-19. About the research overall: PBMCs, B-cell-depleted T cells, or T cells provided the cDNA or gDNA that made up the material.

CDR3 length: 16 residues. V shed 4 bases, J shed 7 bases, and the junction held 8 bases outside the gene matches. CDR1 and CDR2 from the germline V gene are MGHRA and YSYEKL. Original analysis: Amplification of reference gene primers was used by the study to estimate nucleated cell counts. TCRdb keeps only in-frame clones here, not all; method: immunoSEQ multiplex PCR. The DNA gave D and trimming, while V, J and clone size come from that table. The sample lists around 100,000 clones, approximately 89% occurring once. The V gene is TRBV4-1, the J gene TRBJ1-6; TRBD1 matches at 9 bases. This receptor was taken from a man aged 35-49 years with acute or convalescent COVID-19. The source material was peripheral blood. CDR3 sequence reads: CASSPHWDRENSPLHF. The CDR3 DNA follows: TGCGCCAGCAGCCCACACTGGGACAGGGAGAATTCACCCCTCCACTTT.